The source of this T cell receptor (beta chain) is a study of control samples from healthy donors and cancer patients. CDR1 is SGDLS, CDR2 YYNGEE, per germline. The V and J ends lost 0 bases and 4 bases respectively, with 11 bases between them. The CDR3 has 15 amino acids. This clone came up once. The protocol was immunoSEQ multiplex PCR, while the TCRdb copy is restricted to in-frame clones and leaves out a portion. This table holds approximately 90,000 clones, around 85% found once. V usage is TRBV9 and J usage is TRBJ2-1; no clear D. This TCR derives from a woman aged 40 to 50 in good health. The sample consisted of blood. Here the CDR3 DNA reads TGTGCCAGCAGCGTAGTTTCATCCAGGTACAATGAGCAGTTCTTC. It codes for CASSVVSSRYNEQFF.